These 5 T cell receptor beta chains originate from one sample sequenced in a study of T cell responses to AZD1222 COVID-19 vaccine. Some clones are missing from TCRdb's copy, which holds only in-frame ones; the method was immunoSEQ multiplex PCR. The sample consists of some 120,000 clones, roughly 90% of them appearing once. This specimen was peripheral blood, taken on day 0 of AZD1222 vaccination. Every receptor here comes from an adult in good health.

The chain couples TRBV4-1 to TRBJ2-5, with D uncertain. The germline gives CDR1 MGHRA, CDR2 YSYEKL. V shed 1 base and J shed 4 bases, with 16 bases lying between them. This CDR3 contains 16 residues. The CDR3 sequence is CASSQGPSVRVETQYF. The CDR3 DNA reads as TGCGCCAGCAGCCAAGGTCCTTCAGTACGGGTAGAGACCCAGTACTTC.

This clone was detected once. The DNA of the CDR3 is TGTGCCAGTAGTCAACAGCCTTTGAACACTGAAGCTTTCTTT. This sequence encodes CASSQQPLNTEAFF. V is TRBV19 and J is TRBJ1-1; no reliable D call. This CDR3 is 14 amino acids long. Germline V gives CDR1 LNHDA, CDR2 SQIVND (reference sequence). V shed 5 bases and J shed 0 bases, with 10 bases lying between them.

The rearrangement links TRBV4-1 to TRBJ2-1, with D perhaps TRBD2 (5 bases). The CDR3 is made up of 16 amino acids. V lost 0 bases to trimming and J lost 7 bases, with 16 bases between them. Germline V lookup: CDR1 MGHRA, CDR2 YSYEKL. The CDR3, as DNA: TGCGCCAGCAGCCAAGATGGATCTAGCCCCCCTAATGAGCAGTTCTTC. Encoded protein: CASSQDGSSPPNEQFF.

The CDR3 here is CASADSGNTIYF. The CDR3 nucleotides read TGTGCCAGCGCGGACTCTGGAAACACCATATATTTT. The chain employs TRBV28 and TRBJ1-3; D is ambiguous. Germline V gene sequence: CDR1 MDHEN, CDR2 SYDVKM. Trimming shortened V by 8 bases and J by 0 bases, and 5 bases separated the two germline ends. The CDR3 has 12 amino acids.

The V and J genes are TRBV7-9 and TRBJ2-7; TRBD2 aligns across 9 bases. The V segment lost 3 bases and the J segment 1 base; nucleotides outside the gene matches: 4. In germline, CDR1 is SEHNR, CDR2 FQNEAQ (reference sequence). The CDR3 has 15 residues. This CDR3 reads CASSFQTSGSYEQYF. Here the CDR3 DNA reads TGTGCCAGCAGCTTCCAAACTAGCGGGTCCTACGAGCAGTACTTC.